These 27 T cell receptor beta chains came from one sample sequenced in a study of T cells in Graves' hyperthyroidism and ophthalmopathy. Authors of the study amplified TCR beta CDR3 regions from RNA transcripts. HTBI primers drove first-round RT-PCR of the TCR CDR3. TCRdb processed the multiplex PCR reads anew with MiXCR; each CDR3 protein has one entry. The data contain hundreds of thousands of distinct CDR3 sequences, around 16% of them singletons. Material: blood. The receptors derive from a woman aged 25 to 39 with Graves' hyperthyroidism.

This clonotype was seen repeatedly, ten times or more. The chain recombines TRBV2 with TRBJ2-1, with 9 bases fitting TRBD2. The CDR3 spans 19 residues. Looked up from germline, CDR1 is SNHLY and CDR2 is FYNNEI. Losses at the gene ends were 3 bases for V and 0 bases for J; bases not matched to a gene: 12. The CDR3 loop is CASSETAGGVASSYNEQFF. The CDR3 region has the DNA TGTGCCAGCAGTGAGACTGCGGGGGGGGTGGCGAGCTCCTACAATGAGCAGTTCTTC.

This clonotype was counted many times. This chain uses TRBV3-1 with TRBJ2-7; D remains unclear. The length of the CDR3 is 13 residues. Germline CDR1 reads LGHDT; CDR2 reads YNNKEL (reference sequence). V lost 0 bases and J lost 4, with 7 bases in between. In DNA, the CDR3 is TGTGCCAGCAGCCAAGATGCGCTTTACGAGCAGTACTTC. This translates into CASSQDALYEQYF.

This clonotype was seen many times. The chain links TRBV7-3 to TRBJ1-1; tentatively, D is TRBD1 (5 bases). Trimming pared 6 bases from V and 2 bases from J, leaving 10 bases between. Germline CDR1 and CDR2: SGHTA and FQGTGA. This CDR3 region has 13 residues. CDR3 in DNA: TGTGCCAGCAGTTCCGACAGAAACACTGAAGCTTTCTTT. Translating it yields CASSSDRNTEAFF.

The sample holds a few counts of this clonotype. The chain recombines TRBV12-3 or TRBV12-4 with TRBJ2-1, with TRBD2 matching over 8 bases. V lost 6 bases to trimming and J lost 2 bases; unmatched junction nucleotides: 9. The length of the CDR3 is 16 residues. This CDR3 reads CASRPKLAATYNEQFF. The CDR3 bases are TGTGCCAGCAGGCCAAAACTAGCGGCCACCTACAATGAGCAGTTCTTC.

This chain joins TRBV5-5 and TRBJ2-3; D remains unclear. There are 14 residues in the CDR3. Germline CDR1 reads SGHKS; CDR2 reads YYEKEE (reference sequence). The V gene lost 1 base and the J gene lost 3 bases, with 9 bases spanning the gap. Here the CDR3 DNA reads TGTGCCAGCAGCTTGTACTATCGGACAGATACGCAGTATTTT. Residues: CASSLYYRTDTQYF. Variable domain in full (rest from reference TRBV5-5 and TRBJ2-3): DAGVTQSPTHLIKTRGQQVTLRCSPISGHKSVSWYQQVLGQGPQFIFQYYEKEERGRGNFPDRFSARQFPNYSSELNVNALLLGDSALYLCASSLYYRTDTQYFGPGTRLTVL.

This clonotype was picked up many times. The chain links TRBV3-1 to TRBJ1-5; the D gene is possibly TRBD1 (5 bases). Germline assignment: CDR1 LGHDT and CDR2 YNNKEL (reference sequence). The CDR3 spans 12 residues. V lost 6 bases to trimming and J lost 4 bases, with 7 bases between them. The CDR3 protein is CASSKGNQPQHF. CDR3 coding DNA: TGTGCCAGCAGTAAGGGGAATCAGCCCCAGCATTTT.

V gene TRBV30 combines with J gene TRBJ1-3; TRBD1 is a possible D gene (6 bases). Deletions cut 3 bases from V and 0 bases from J, with 12 bases between. The CDR3 is made up of 15 amino acids. Looked up from germline, CDR1 is GTSNPN and CDR2 is SVGIG (reference sequence). The chain's CDR3 is CAWSQTGISGNTIYF. The CDR3 bases are TGTGCCTGGAGCCAGACAGGAATCTCTGGAAACACCATATATTTT. Full variable domain (rest looked up from reference TRBV30 and TRBJ1-3): SQTIHQWPATLVQPVGSPLSLECTVEGTSNPNLYWYRQAAGRGLQLLFYSVGIGQISSEVPQNLSASRPQDRQFILSSKKLLLSDSGFYLCAWSQTGISGNTIYFGEGSWLTVV.

Of note for this clonotype: One base away lies a much larger clone, so this may be a sequencing read error. V and J are TRBV7-2 and TRBJ2-1; 8 bases agree with TRBD2. Germline V lookup: CDR1 SGHTA, CDR2 FQGNSA. This CDR3 contains 16 residues. The CDR3: CANSLLSGSAYNEQFF. CDR3 sequence (DNA): TGTGCCAACAGCCTCCTCAGCGGGAGTGCATACAATGAGCAGTTCTTC.

Many counts were recorded for this clonotype. J is TRBJ2-3 and V is TRBV28, with D possibly being TRBD1 (5 bases). This CDR3 spans 12 amino acids. Germline CDR1 and CDR2: MDHEN and SYDVKM. V dropped 7 bases and J dropped 8 bases, with 13 bases sitting between them. In DNA form, the CDR3 reads TGTGCCAGCACTGAGCTGCAGGGTACGCAGTATTTT. It encodes CASTELQGTQYF.

This clonotype occurred many times. This chain joins TRBV15 and TRBJ1-1; no clear D. Germline V gives CDR1 LNHNV, CDR2 YYDKDF (reference sequence). V lost 5 bases and J lost 3, with 10 bases in between. The CDR3 extends over 13 amino acids. The CDR3: CATSPQADTEAFF. The CDR3 DNA sequence: TGTGCCACCAGCCCCCAAGCGGACACTGAAGCTTTCTTT. The entire variable domain, with the rest obtained from reference TRBV15 and TRBJ1-1, is as follows: DAMVIQNPRYQVTQFGKPVTLSCSQTLNHNVMYWYQQKSSQAPKLLFHYYDKDFNNEADTPDNFQSRRPNTSFCFLDIRSPGLGDTAMYLCATSPQADTEAFFGQGTRLTVV.

This clonotype was found many times. The gene calls are TRBV12-3 or TRBV12-4 and TRBJ2-6, with 7 bases aligning to TRBD2. This CDR3 spans 18 amino acids. The J segment lost 0 bases and the V segment lost 5 bases, leaving 10 bases of the junction unmatched. CDR3 in amino acids: CASSMGLNVGSGANVLTF. In nucleotides, the CDR3 is TGTGCCAGCAGTATGGGACTAAATGTGGGCTCTGGGGCCAACGTCCTGACTTTC.

This clonotype was counted between two and nine times. The rearrangement links TRBV12-3 or TRBV12-4 to TRBJ2-2; possibly TRBD2 for D (6 bases). The CDR3 contains 13 residues. The V and J ends lost 1 base and 7 bases respectively, with 7 bases between them. Written as DNA, the CDR3 is TGTGCCAGCAGTTTAGGCGGGATCGGGGAGCTGTTTTTT. Translation gives CASSLGGIGELFF.

This clonotype was seen ten or more times. The chain employs TRBV9 and TRBJ2-7, with D possibly TRBD1 on 6 matching bases. This CDR3 has 14 amino acids. The V end lost 0 bases, the J end lost 3 bases, and 10 bases lay between the germline ends. Germline V CDR1 and CDR2: SGDLS, YYNGEE. This CDR3 reads CASSVAAGDYEQYF. The CDR3 DNA follows: TGTGCCAGCAGCGTAGCTGCAGGGGACTACGAGCAGTACTTC.

The sample holds many counts of this clonotype. The V and J genes are TRBV5-8 and TRBJ2-1; 9 positions match TRBD2. Germline V gene data show CDR1 as SGHTS and CDR2 as YDEGEE. V dropped 3 bases and J dropped 8; count of bases not matched to a gene: 15. The CDR3 runs to 17 residues. The CDR3 reads CASSSTSGGSGDYEQFF. DNA for the CDR3: TGTGCCAGCAGCTCGACTAGCGGCGGGTCAGGGGACTATGAGCAGTTCTTC.

The sample holds a few counts of this clonotype. This rearrangement joins TRBV6-5 to TRBJ1-1; D not resolved. The CDR3 has 12 amino acids. The germline V gene encodes CDR1 MNHEY and CDR2 SVGAGI. V dropped 2 bases and J dropped 7 bases, with 8 bases sitting between them. CDR3 nucleotide sequence: TGTGCCAGCAGTTACATCGGGGTTGAAGCTTTCTTT. Amino acids: CASSYIGVEAFF.

This clonotype was observed many times. The V and J genes are TRBV2 and TRBJ1-5; 9 bases line up with TRBD1. Per the germline V gene, CDR1 is SNHLY and CDR2 is FYNNEI. The CDR3 covers 15 residues. Trimming cost V 8 bases and J 0 bases; bases outside gene matches: 5. CDR3 sequence: CASHDRGNSNQPQHF. CDR3 in DNA: TGTGCCAGCCACGACAGGGGGAATAGCAATCAGCCCCAGCATTTT.

Ten or more counts support this clonotype. The chain links TRBV20-1 to TRBJ2-7; the match to TRBD2 covers 7 bases. Germline CDR1 is DFQATT and CDR2 is SNEGSKA (reference sequence). This CDR3 is 17 amino acids long. V trimming: 1 base; J trimming: 1 base; junction bases outside the gene matches: 13. DNA of the CDR3: TGCAGTGCTAGAGTATGGCGTAGGGCGGGAGTTTCCTACGAGCAGTACTTC. Its translation: CSARVWRRAGVSYEQYF.

The chain has TRBV7-9 and TRBJ2-3; TRBD2 aligns across 9 bases. Germline trimming cut 6 bases from V and 7 bases from J; bases unmatched to any gene: 11. From germline, CDR1 is SEHNR and CDR2 FQNEAQ (reference sequence). CDR3 size: 15 residues. CDR3 sequence reads: CASRGDSGRGYTQYF. CDR3 sequence (DNA): TGTGCCAGCAGGGGAGATAGCGGGAGAGGATATACGCAGTATTTT.

This clonotype was counted between two and nine times. This chain uses TRBV11-1 with TRBJ2-1; no clear D gene. The germline CDR1 and CDR2 sequences are SGHAT and FQDESV (reference sequence). The CDR3 sequence is 13 residues long. V was cut by 5 bases and J by 12 bases, with 17 bases left in between. The CDR3 spells CASSQVSGLRQFF. The DNA for the CDR3 is TGTGCCAGCAGCCAAGTGTCCGGTCTGAGGCAGTTCTTC.

Only a few counts were recorded for this clonotype. This chain's CDR3 is CSAYLAGGPGELFF. The CDR3 nucleotides are TGCAGTGCATACCTAGCGGGAGGGCCCGGGGAGCTGTTTTTT. This chain joins TRBV20-1 and TRBJ2-2, with 12 bases identical to TRBD2. The germline V gene encodes CDR1 DFQATT and CDR2 SNEGSKA (reference sequence). V gave up 6 bases and J gave up 6 bases; unmatched junction bases: 5. This CDR3 contains 14 residues.

This clonotype was seen only a few times. A much larger clone lies one base from this, so it may be a read error. V and J are TRBV27 and TRBJ2-7; 7 nucleotides align to TRBD1. Germline V lookup: CDR1 MNHEY, CDR2 SMNVEV (reference sequence). The CDR3 spans 15 residues. For the CDR3, the DNA is TGTGCCAGCAGTTTATCTGCGACAGGGTACTACGAGCAGTGCTTC. Translated, it gives CASSLSATGYYEQCF.

This clonotype occurred many times. The rearrangement links TRBV27 to TRBJ2-5; D is unresolved. V gave up 2 bases and J gave up 4 bases, with 14 bases separating them. The CDR3 loop spans 15 amino acids. Germline V gene lookup returns CDR1 MNHEY and CDR2 SMNVEV (reference sequence). In DNA form, the CDR3 reads TGTGCCAGCAGTTTACGGACCCGGCTAGGAGAGACCCAGTACTTC. This encodes CASSLRTRLGETQYF.

The chain couples TRBV6-1 to TRBJ1-1, with 7 nucleotides matching TRBD1. Germline CDR1 MNHNS, CDR2 SASEGT. J was trimmed by 4 bases and V by 6 bases; bases with no gene match: 5. The CDR3 is 13 residues long. In DNA form, the CDR3 reads TGTGCCAGCAGGACAGGGTCGGGCACTGAAGCTTTCTTT. Translation gives CASRTGSGTEAFF.

A few counts support this clonotype. Written as DNA, the CDR3 is TGTGCCAGCACAGGGAATTTAGAGACCCAGTACTTC. Encoded protein: CASTGNLETQYF. The V call is TRBV11-1, the J call TRBJ2-5; a possible D gene is TRBD1 (5 bases). V was clipped by 7 bases and J by 4 bases, with 10 bases between them. CDR3 length: 12 residues. Germline CDR1 reads SGHAT; CDR2 reads FQDESV (reference sequence). The variable domain in full, with the rest retrieved from reference TRBV11-1 and TRBJ2-5, is EAEVAQSPRYKITEKSQAVAFWCDPISGHATLYWYRQILGQGPELLVQFQDESVVDDSQLPKDRFSAERLKGVDSTLKIQPAELGDSAMYLCASTGNLETQYFGPGTRLLVL.

This clonotype was recorded a few times. The chain carries TRBV12-3 or TRBV12-4 and TRBJ2-1; D is perhaps TRBD2 (7 bases). This CDR3 comprises 17 residues. V lost 2 bases to trimming and J lost 5 bases, with 19 bases between them. This chain's CDR3 is CASSLYGRGGRNNEQFF. CDR3 DNA: TGTGCCAGCAGTTTATATGGTAGGGGGGGGCGGAACAATGAGCAGTTCTTC.

This clonotype was seen more than once but under ten times. The chain carries TRBV29-1 and TRBJ2-3, with D maybe TRBD2 (6 bases). Germline V gene data show CDR1 as SQVTM and CDR2 as ANQGSEA. The ends were cut back, 7 bases at V and 4 bases at J, with 15 bases in the middle. The CDR3 sequence is 13 residues long. In DNA form, the CDR3 reads TGCAGCGGCGGGAATGGTCTCGCAGATACGCAGTATTTT. Amino acids: CSGGNGLADTQYF.

This clonotype appeared a few times. This sequence joins TRBV14 and TRBJ1-2; no firm D call. This CDR3 is built from 15 residues. Trimming removed 0 bases from V and 4 bases from J, with 12 bases in between. CDR1 is SGHDN and CDR2 is FVKESK in the germline V gene. The DNA for the CDR3 is TGTGCCAGCAGCCAAGAGACAAACCCCCTCTATGGCTACACCTTC. Amino acid sequence: CASSQETNPLYGYTF.